This TCR beta chain derives from a study of T cells in Graves' hyperthyroidism and ophthalmopathy. Broader study findings: Among clonotypes expanded in thyroid above 0.001, most were also found in blood.

Under 3 months was the duration of disease in ophthalmopathy patients, who also had a Clinical Activity Score of at least 3 and a NOSPECS grade of at least 4. Criteria for exclusion of patients were uncontrolled infection, other autoimmune disease, pregnancy or lactation. Looked up from germline, CDR1 is GTSNPN and CDR2 is SVGIG (reference sequence). Trimming left V 5 bases short and J 8 bases short, with 24 bases between. CDR3 length equals 15 residues. The investigators amplified TCR beta CDR3 regions from RNA transcripts. Initially, a first-round RT-PCR of the TCR CDR3 employed the HTBI primer set. One entry per CDR3 protein, called by TCRdb with MiXCR from the multiplex PCR reads. Of 400,000 or so distinct CDR3 sequences listed, roughly 15% were seen once; the top ten hold roughly 21%. This clonotype was seen repeatedly, ten times or more. What it binds is not known.

The clonotype was recovered from a woman aged 25 to 45 with Graves' ophthalmopathy. The V call is TRBV30, the J call TRBJ1-2; possible D gene TRBD1, 6 bases. Sequencing was done on a sample of blood. This CDR3 reads CAWGWSSHRARGYTF. The CDR3 nucleotides read TGTGCCTGGGGATGGAGTTCCCACAGGGCAAGAGGCTACACCTTC.